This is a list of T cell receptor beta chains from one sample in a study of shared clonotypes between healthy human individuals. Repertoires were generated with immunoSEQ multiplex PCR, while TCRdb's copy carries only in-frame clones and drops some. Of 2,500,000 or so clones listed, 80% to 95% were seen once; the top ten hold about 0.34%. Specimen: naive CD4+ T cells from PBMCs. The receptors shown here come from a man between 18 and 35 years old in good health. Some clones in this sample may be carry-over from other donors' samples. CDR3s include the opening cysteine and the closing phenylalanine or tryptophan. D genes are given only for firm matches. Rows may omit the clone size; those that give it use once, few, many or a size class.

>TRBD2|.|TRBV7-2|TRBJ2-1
TGTGCCAGCAGCTGGGGAGGGGATTATGAGCAGTTCTTC
CASSWGGDYEQFF
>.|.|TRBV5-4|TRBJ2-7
TGTGCCAGCAGCCGGTGGCAGTACGAGCAGTACTTC
CASSRWQYEQYF
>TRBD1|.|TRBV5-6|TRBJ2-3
TGTGCCAGCAGCTTGGGCAGGGGGTCGGCAGATACGCAGTATTTT
CASSLGRGSADTQYF
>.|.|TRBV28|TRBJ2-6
TGTGCCAGCAGTCCGGTAACCCCTTCTGGGGCCAACGTCCTGACTTTC
CASSPVTPSGANVLTF
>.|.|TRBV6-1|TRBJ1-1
TGTGCCAGCGAACGGGGCTTGAACACTGAAGCTTTCTTT
CASERGLNTEAFF
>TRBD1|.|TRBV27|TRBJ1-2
TGTGCCAGCAGTTACCTCGCTTCGCAGGGGGTCCAAGGCTACACCTTC
CASSYLASQGVQGYTF
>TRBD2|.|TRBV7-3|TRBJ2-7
TGTGCCAGCAGCTTCCCGGGAGGGCAGGACTTACCCCCCACCTACGAGCAGTACTTC
CASSFPGGQDLPPTYEQYF
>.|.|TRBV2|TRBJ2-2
TGTGCCAGCAGTGAAGTTGCAGGGCGGAACACCGGGGAGCTGTTTTTT
CASSEVAGRNTGELFF
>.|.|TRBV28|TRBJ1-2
TGTGCCAGCAGTGGACAGCCCTCCCGCTACACCTTC
CASSGQPSRYTF
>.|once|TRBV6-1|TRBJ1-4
TGTGCCAGCAGTGAACCAACACGGGGGCGCGTTGATGAAAAACTGTTTTTT
CASSEPTRGRVDEKLFF
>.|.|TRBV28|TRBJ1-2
TGTGCCAGCAGTGGGCTACAGGGATTTAGTGGCTACACCTTC
CASSGLQGFSGYTF
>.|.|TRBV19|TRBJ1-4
TGTGCCAGTAGTATACTGCGGCCCACTAATGAAAAACTGTTTTTT
CASSILRPTNEKLFF
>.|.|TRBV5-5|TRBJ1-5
TGTGCCAGCAGCTTACAGTCAGGGGCCCATCAGCCCCAGCATTTT
CASSLQSGAHQPQHF
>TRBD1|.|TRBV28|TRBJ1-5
TGTGCCAGTGGGGAACGGGACAGGGGTACGAATCAGCCCCAGCATTTT
CASGERDRGTNQPQHF
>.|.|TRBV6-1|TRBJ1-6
TGTGCCAGCAGTGAAGTTTGGGTTTCGGGTTCACCCCTCCACTTT
CASSEVWVSGSPLHF
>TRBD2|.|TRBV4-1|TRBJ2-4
TGCGCCAGCAGCCAAGACGCCTTTGCCATAGGGACTAGGGGGAACATTCAGTACTTC
CASSQDAFAIGTRGNIQYF
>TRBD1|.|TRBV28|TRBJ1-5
TGTGCCAGCAGTTCTTTATGGGGACAGTCTCTCTATAGCAATCAGCCCCAGCATTTT
CASSSLWGQSLYSNQPQHF
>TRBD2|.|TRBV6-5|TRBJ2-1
TGTGCCAGCAGTTCTAGCGGGAGCTCCTACAATGAGCAGTTCTTC
CASSSSGSSYNEQFF
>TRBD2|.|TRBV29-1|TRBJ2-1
TGCAGCGTTACTGGACTAGCGGGAGGGCCTTCCTACAATGAGCAGTTCTTC
CSVTGLAGGPSYNEQFF
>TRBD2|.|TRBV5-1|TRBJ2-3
TGCGCCAGCAGCTTGGCGGCTAGCGGGAGTGGAGATACGCAGTATTTT
CASSLAASGSGDTQYF
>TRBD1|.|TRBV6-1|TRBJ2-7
TGTGCCAGCAGTGGTGGGGAACAGGGGGCCTACGAGCAGTACTTC
CASSGGEQGAYEQYF
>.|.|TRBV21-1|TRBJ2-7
TGTGCCAGCAGCAAAGGAGGACGGACCCACAGATATTTCGAGCAGTACTTC
CASSKGGRTHRYFEQYF
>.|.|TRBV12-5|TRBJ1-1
TGTGCTAGTGGTTTGACAGGGTGGGGCACTGAAGCTTTCTTT
CASGLTGWGTEAFF
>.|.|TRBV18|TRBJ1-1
TGTGCCAGCTCACCAACACCCGGGAACACTGAAGCTTTCTTT
CASSPTPGNTEAFF
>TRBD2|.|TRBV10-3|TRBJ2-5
TGTGCCATCAGTGGGCGCCTAGCGGGAGGGCCTCGAGAACAAGAGACCCAGTACTTC
CAISGRLAGGPREQETQYF
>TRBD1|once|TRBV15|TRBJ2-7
TGTGCCACCAGCAGGACAGGGGGGGTATTAACCTACGAGCAGTACTTC
CATSRTGGVLTYEQYF
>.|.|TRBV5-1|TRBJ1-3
TGCGCCAGCAGCCTGGGACCCCGCTCCTCCTCTGGAAACACCGTATATTTT
CASSLGPRSSSGNTVYF
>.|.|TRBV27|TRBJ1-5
TGTGCCAGCAGTTTATTGGGTATGAGGGCCCGCCTAGATCAGCCCCAGCATTTT
CASSLLGMRARLDQPQHF
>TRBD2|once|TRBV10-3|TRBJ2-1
TGTGCCACTACGCTAGCGGGTTCCAAAAATGAGCAGTTCTTC
CATTLAGSKNEQFF
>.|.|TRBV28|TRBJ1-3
TGTGCCAGCAGTGGAACGTACTCTGGAAACACCATATATTTT
CASSGTYSGNTIYF
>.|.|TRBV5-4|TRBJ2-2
TGTGCCAGCAGCTCCGAGGGGGCCGGGGAGCTGTTTTTT
CASSSEGAGELFF
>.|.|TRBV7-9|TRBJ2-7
TGTGCCAGCAGTCTATCGACAGGCTACGAGCAGTACTTC
CASSLSTGYEQYF
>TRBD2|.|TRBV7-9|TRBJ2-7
TGTGCCAGCAGCTTAGGGAGGACTAGCGGCAACTACGAGCAGTACTTC
CASSLGRTSGNYEQYF
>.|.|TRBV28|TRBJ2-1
TGTGCCAGCAGTTTAACCTTCAATGAGCAGTTCTTC
CASSLTFNEQFF
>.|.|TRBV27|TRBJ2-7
TGTGCCAGCAGTCAGGACGGAGGCTACGAGCAGTACTTC
CASSQDGGYEQYF
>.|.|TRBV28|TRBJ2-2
TGTGCCAGCAAGGTCCACACCGGGGAGCTGTTTTTT
CASKVHTGELFF
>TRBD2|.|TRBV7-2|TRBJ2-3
TGTGCCAGCAGCTTAGGTCCTAGCGGTGCAGATACGCAGTATTTT
CASSLGPSGADTQYF
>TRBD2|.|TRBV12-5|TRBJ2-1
TGTAGTAGCGGGAGGGCCTCAGATGAGCAGTTCTTC
CSSGRASDEQFF
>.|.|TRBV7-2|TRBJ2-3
TGTGCCAGCAGCCCCTGGACTTCTCAAGATACGCAGTATTTT
CASSPWTSQDTQYF
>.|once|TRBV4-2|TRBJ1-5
TGTGCCAGCAGCCAAGGGGGGGCAGGGGAGGCCCGCGGGCAGCCCCAGCATTTT
CASSQGGAGEARGQPQHF
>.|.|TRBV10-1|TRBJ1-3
TGCGCCAGCAGACGGACCTATTTTCCTCTCGGAAACACCATATATTTT
CASRRTYFPLGNTIYF
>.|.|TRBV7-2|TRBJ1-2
TGTGCCAGCAGCTTAGGAGCACAGAACTATGGCTACACCTTC
CASSLGAQNYGYTF